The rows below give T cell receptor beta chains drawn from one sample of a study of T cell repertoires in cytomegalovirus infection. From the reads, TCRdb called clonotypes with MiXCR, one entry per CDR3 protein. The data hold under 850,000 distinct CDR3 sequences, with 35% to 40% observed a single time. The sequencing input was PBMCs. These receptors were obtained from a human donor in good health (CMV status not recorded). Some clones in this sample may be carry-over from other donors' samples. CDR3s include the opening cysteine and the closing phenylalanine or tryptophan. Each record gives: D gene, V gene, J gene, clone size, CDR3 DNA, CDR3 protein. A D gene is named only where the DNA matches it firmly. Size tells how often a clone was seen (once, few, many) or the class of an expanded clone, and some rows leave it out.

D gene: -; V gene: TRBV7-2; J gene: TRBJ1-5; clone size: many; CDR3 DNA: TGTGCCAGCAGCTTAAGGCGTGGGGATCAGCCCCAGCATTTT; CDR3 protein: CASSLRRGDQPQHF
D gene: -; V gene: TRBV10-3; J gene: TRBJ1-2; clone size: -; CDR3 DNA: TGTGCCTCACAGAACGGGGGGTTTAGTGGCTACACCTTC; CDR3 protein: CASQNGGFSGYTF
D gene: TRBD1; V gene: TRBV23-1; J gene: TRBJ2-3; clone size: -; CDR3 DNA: TGCGCCAGCAGTCAAACGGCTGACAGGGGGCAATCGCTTCATTCCCCAGATACGCAGTATTTT; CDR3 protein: CASSQTADRGQSLHSPDTQYF
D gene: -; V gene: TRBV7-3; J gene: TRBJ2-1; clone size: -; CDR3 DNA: TGTGCCAGCAGCTTAGAGGGTACAGGGTTTGGCGATGAGCAGTTCTTC; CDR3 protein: CASSLEGTGFGDEQFF
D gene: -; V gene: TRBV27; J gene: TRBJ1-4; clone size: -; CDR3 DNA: TGTGCCAGCAGTTTAAGTTTGCTTAATGAAAAACTGTTTTTT; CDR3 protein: CASSLSLLNEKLFF
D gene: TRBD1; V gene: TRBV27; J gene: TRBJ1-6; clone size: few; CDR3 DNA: TGTGCCAGCAGTTCCTACTTGACAGGGGGTAAAAATTCACCCCTCCACTTT; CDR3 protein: CASSSYLTGGKNSPLHF
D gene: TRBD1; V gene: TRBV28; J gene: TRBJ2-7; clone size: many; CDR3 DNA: TGTGCCAGCAGTAGCAACTGGGGCAGGGGGTTGGACGAGCAGTACTTC; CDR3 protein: CASSSNWGRGLDEQYF
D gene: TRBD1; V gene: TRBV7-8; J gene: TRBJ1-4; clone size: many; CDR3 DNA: TGTGCCAGCAGATTAACAGGGGGCGCTTATACTGAAAAACTGTTTTTT; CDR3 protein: CASRLTGGAYTEKLFF
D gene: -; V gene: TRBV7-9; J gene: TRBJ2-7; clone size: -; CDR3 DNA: TGTGCCAGCAGCTTAGGGGCCGGGACCTCTGACTACGAGCAGTACTTC; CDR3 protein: CASSLGAGTSDYEQYF
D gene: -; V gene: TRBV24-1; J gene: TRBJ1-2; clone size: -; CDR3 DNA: TGTGCCACCAGTGTTGCTGGAAAAGACTATGGCTACACCTTC; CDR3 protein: CATSVAGKDYGYTF
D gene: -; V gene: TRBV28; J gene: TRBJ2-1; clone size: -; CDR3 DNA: TGTGCCAGCAGTGCAGGGAGTAACTCCTACAATGAGCAGTTCTTC; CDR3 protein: CASSAGSNSYNEQFF
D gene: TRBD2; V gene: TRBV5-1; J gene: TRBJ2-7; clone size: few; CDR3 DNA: TGCGCCAGCAGCTCAGAACGGACTAGCGGGAGGATCAGCTCCTACGAGCAGTACTTC; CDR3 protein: CASSSERTSGRISSYEQYF
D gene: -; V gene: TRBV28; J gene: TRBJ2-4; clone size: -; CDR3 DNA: TGTGCCAGCAGGGGTTTTGGGGCCGCCAAAAACATTCAGTACTTC; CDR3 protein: CASRGFGAAKNIQYF
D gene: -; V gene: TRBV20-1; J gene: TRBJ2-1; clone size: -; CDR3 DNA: TGCAGTGCCGGCCCGGCTAGTAGGGCGCAGGGTGAGCAGTTCTTC; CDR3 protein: CSAGPASRAQGEQFF
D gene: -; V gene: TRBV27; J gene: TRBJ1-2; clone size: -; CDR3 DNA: TGTGCCACCCGTACAGATCCTAACTATGGCTACACCTTC; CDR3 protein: CATRTDPNYGYTF
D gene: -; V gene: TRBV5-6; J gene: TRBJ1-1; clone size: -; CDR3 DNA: TGTGCCAGCAGCCCGGCAGGAGTGGACACTGAAGCTTTCTTT; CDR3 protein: CASSPAGVDTEAFF
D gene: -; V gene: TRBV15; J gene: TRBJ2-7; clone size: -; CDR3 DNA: TGTGCCGCCAGCAGAGATTTGAGACCTGGGAAGAACGAGCAGTACTTC; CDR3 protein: CAASRDLRPGKNEQYF